The present T cell receptor beta chain was sequenced within a study of radiotherapy plus CTLA-4 blockade in lung cancer. Study-level background: In around 17% of patients, objective responses were seen; approximately 31% had disease control. Study results and limitations: Interferon-beta and early blood T cell clone dynamics reportedly predicted response best. Expansion of tumor-derived TCR clones was observed in blood after radiotherapy plus ipilimumab.

Patients in the study, people with chemo-refractory metastatic non-small-cell lung cancer, received focal radiation plus ipilimumab CTLA-4 blockade. In regard to this clone: The antigen remains unidentified.

TCRdb's copy holds only in-frame clones and misses some; the assay was immunoSEQ multiplex PCR. The data contain approximately 45,000 clones, around 63% of them singletons. The CDR3 runs to 10 residues. V lost 1 base to trimming and J lost 11 bases, with 8 bases between them. Per the germline V gene, CDR1 is DFQATT and CDR2 is SNEGSKA (reference sequence). The TCR sequence derives from a human donor with non-small cell lung cancer who had a partial response to radiotherapy plus ipilimumab. J is TRBJ1-1 and V is TRBV20-1; D is perhaps TRBD1 (5 bases). The material sequenced was peripheral blood, taken from a patient treated with radiotherapy plus ipilimumab. The CDR3 DNA follows: TGCAGTGCTAGAGGACAGTTGGCTTTCTTT. This codes for CSARGQLAFF.